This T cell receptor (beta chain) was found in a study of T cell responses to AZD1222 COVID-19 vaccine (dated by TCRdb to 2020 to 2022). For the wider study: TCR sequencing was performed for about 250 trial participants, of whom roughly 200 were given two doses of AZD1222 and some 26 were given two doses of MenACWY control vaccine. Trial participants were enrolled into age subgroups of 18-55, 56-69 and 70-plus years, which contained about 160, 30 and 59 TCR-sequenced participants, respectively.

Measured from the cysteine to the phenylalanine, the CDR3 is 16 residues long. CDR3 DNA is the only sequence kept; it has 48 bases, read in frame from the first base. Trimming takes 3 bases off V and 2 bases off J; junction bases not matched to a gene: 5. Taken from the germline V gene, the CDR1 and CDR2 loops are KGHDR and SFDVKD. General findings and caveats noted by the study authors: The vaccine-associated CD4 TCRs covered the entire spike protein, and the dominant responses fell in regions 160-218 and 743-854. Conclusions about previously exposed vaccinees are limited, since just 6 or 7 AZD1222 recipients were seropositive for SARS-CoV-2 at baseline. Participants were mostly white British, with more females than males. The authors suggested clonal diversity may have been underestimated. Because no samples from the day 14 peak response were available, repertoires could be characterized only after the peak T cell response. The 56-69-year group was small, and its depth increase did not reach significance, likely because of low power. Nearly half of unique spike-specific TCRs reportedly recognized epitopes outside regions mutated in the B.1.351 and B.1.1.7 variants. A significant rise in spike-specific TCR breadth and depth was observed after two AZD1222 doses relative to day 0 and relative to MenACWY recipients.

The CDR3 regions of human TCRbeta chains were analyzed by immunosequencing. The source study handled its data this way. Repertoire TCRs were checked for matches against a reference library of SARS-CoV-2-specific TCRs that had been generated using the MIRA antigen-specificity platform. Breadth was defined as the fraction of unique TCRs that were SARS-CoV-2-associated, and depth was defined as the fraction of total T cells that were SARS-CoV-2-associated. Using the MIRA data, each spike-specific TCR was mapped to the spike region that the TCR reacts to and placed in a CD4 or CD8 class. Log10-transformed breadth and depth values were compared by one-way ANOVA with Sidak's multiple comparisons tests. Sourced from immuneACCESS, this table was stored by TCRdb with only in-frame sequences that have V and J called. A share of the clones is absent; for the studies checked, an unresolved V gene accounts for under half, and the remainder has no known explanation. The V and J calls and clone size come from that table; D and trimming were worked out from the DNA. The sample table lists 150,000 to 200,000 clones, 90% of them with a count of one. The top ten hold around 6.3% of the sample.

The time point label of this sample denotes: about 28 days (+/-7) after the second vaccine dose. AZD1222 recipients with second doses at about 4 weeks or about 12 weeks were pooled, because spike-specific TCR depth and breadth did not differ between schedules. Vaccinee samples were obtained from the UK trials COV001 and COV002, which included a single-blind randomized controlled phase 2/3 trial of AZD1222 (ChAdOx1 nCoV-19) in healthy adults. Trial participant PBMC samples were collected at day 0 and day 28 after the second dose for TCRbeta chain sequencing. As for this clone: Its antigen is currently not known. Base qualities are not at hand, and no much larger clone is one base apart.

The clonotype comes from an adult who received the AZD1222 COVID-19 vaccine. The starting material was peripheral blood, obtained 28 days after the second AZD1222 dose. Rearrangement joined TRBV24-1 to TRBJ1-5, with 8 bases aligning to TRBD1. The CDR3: CATSDRQGLGNQPQHF. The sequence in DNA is TGTGCCACCAGTGATCGACAGGGGCTTGGCAATCAGCCCCAGCATTTT.